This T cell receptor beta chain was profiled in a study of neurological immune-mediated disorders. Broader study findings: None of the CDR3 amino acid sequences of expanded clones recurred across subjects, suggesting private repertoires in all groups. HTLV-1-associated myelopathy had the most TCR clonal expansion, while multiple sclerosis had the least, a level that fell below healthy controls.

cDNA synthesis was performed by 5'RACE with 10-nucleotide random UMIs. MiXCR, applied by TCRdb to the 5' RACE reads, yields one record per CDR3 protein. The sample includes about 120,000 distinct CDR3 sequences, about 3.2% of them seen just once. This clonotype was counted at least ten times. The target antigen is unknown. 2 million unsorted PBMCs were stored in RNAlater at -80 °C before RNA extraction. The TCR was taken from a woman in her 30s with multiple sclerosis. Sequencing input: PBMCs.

CDR3 in amino acids: CASSRSRARGYTF. The CDR3 DNA follows: TGTGCCAGCAGCAGGAGCAGGGCTCGTGGCTACACCTTC. J is TRBJ1-2 and V is TRBV6-2 or TRBV6-3, with a weak D call TRBD1 (5 bases). V gave up 6 bases and J gave up 7 bases, with 15 bases separating them. This CDR3 spans 13 amino acids. CDR1 and CDR2 from the germline V gene are MNHEY and SVGEGT.